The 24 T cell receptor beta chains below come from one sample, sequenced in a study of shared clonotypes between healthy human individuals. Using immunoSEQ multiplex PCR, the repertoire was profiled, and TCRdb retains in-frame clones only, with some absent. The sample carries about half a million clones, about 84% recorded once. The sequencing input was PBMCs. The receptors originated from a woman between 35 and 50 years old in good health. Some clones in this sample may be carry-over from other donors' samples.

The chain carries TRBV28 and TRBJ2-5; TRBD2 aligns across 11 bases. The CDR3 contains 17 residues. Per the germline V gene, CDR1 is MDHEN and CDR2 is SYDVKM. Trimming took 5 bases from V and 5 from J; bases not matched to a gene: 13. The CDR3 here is CASSVRGTLAGVETQYF. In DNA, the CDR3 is TGTGCCAGCAGTGTTCGGGGGACACTAGCGGGAGTTGAGACCCAGTACTTC.

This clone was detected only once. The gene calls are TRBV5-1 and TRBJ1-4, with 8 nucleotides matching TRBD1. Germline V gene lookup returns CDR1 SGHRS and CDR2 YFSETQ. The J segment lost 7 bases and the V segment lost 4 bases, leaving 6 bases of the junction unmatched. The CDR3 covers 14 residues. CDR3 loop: CASSAGQGGEKLFF. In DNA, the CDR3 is TGCGCCAGCAGCGCTGGACAGGGAGGTGAAAAACTGTTTTTT. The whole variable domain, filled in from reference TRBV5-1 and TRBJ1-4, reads KAGVTQTPRYLIKTRGQQVTLSCSPISGHRSVSWYQQTPGQGLQFLFEYFSETQRNKGNFPGRFSGRQFSNSRSEMNVSTLELGDSALYLCASSAGQGGEKLFFGSGTQLSVL.

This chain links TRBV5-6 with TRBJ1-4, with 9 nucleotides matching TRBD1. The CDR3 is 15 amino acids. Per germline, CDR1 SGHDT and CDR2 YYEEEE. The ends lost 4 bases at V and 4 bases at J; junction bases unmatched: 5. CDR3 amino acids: CASSTSGQGNEKLFF. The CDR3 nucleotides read TGTGCCAGCAGCACCTCGGGACAGGGTAATGAAAAACTGTTTTTT.

The CDR3 DNA reads TGTGCCTGGAGTGTCCCCGGCCCCGGGCTCTATGGCTACACCTTC. Translated, it gives CAWSVPGPGLYGYTF. The chain carries TRBV30 and TRBJ1-2; D not certain. V was trimmed by 0 bases and J by 4 bases, leaving 15 bases between them. This CDR3 is built from 15 residues. Per the germline V gene, CDR1 is GTSNPN and CDR2 is SVGIG (reference sequence). The full variable domain, completed using reference TRBV30 and TRBJ1-2, is SQTIHQWPATLVQPVGSPLSLECTVEGTSNPNLYWYRQAAGRGLQLLFYSVGIGQISSEVPQNLSASRPQDRQFILSSKKLLLSDSGFYLCAWSVPGPGLYGYTFGSGTRLTVV.

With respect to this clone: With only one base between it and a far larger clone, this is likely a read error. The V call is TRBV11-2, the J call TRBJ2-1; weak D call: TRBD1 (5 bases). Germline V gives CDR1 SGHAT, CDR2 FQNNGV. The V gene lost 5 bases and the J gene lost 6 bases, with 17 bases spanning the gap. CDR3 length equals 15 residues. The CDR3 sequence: CASSVTVGIRNEQFF. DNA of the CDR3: TGTGCCAGCAGCGTGACAGTGGGGATTCGCAATGAGCAGTTCTTC.

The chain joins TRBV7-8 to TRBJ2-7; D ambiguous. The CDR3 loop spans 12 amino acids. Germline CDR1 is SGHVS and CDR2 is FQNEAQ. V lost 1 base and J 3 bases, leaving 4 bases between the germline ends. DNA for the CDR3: TGTGCCAGCAGCTTAGTGGGCTACGAGCAGTACTTC. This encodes CASSLVGYEQYF.

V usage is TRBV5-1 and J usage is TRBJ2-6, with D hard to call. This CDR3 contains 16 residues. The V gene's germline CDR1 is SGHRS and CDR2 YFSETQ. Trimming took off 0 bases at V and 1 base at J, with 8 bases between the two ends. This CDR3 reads CASSLDVGSGANVLTF. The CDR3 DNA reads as TGCGCCAGCAGCTTGGACGTGGGGTCTGGGGCCAACGTCCTGACTTTC.

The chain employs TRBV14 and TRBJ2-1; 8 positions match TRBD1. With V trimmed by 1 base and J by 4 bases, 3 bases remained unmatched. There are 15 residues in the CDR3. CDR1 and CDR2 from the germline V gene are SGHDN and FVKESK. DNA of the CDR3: TGTGCCAGCAGCCAAGGGAGGACAGGGTACAATGAGCAGTTCTTC. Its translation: CASSQGRTGYNEQFF.

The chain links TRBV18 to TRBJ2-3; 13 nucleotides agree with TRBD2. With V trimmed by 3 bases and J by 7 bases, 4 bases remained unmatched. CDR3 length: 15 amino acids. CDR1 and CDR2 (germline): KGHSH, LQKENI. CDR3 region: CASSPTSGRIHTQYF. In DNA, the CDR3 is TGTGCCAGCTCACCGACTAGCGGGAGGATACATACGCAGTATTTT.

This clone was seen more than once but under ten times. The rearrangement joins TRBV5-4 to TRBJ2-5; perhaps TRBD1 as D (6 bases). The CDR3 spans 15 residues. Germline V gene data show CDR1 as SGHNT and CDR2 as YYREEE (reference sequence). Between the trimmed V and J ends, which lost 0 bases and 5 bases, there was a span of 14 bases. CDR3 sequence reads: CASSLGGRAQETQYF. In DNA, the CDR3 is TGTGCCAGCAGCTTGGGGGGGCGGGCTCAGGAGACCCAGTACTTC.

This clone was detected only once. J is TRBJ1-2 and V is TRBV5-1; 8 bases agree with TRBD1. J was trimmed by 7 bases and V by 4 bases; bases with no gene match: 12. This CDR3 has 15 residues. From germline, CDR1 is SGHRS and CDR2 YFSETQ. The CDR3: CASSRATTGEGGYTF. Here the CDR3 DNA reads TGCGCCAGCAGCCGAGCCACGACAGGGGAAGGTGGCTACACCTTC. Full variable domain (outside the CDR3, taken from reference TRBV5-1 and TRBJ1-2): KAGVTQTPRYLIKTRGQQVTLSCSPISGHRSVSWYQQTPGQGLQFLFEYFSETQRNKGNFPGRFSGRQFSNSRSEMNVSTLELGDSALYLCASSRATTGEGGYTFGSGTRLTVV.

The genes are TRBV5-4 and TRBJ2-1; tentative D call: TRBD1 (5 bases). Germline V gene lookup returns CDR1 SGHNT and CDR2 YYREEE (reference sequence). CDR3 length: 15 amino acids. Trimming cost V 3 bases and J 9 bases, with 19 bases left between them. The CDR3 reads CASSSYTDSGLEQFF. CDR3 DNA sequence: TGTGCCAGCAGCTCCTACACCGACTCAGGGCTTGAGCAGTTCTTC.

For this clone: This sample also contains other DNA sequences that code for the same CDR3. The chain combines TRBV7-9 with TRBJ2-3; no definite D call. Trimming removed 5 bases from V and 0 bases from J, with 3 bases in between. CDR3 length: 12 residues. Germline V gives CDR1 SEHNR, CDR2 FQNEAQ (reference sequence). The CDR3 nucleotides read TGTGCCAGCAGCCTGAGCACAGATACGCAGTATTTT. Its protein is CASSLSTDTQYF.

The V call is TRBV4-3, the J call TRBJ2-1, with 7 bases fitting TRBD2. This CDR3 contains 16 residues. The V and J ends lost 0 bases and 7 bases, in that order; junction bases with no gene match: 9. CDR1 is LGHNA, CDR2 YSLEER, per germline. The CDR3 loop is CASSQDPTAGWNEQFF. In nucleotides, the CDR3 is TGCGCCAGCAGCCAAGATCCCACAGCGGGATGGAATGAGCAGTTCTTC.

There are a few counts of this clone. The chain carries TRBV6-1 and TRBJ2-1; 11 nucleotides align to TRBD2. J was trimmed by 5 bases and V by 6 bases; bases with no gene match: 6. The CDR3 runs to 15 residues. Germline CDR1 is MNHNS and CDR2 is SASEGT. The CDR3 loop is CASSLLAGVNNEQFF. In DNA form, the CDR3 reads TGTGCCAGCAGCCTACTAGCGGGAGTAAACAATGAGCAGTTCTTC.

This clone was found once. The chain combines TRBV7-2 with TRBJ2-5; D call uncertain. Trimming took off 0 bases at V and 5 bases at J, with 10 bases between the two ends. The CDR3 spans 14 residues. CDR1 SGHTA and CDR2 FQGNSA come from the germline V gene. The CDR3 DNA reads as TGTGCCAGCAGCTTAGCTTTCCGAAAGGAGACCCAGTACTTC. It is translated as CASSLAFRKETQYF.

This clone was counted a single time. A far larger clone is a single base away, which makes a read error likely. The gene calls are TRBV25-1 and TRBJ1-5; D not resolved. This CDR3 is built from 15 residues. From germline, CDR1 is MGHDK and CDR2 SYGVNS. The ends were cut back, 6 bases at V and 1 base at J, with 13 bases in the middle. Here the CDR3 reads CASRPSVGSNQPQHF. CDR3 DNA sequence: TGTGCCAGCAGACCATCCGTGGGGAGCAATCAGCCCCAGCATTTT.

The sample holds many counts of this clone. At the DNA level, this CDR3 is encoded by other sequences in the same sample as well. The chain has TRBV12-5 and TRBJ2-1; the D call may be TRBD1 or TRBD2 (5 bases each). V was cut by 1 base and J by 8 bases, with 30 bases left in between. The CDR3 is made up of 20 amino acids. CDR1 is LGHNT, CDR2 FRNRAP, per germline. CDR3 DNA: TGTGCTAGTGGTTTGGCCCCTACGTTTTCGGGACCACCGAACCAAGATGAGCAGTTCTTC. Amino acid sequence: CASGLAPTFSGPPNQDEQFF.

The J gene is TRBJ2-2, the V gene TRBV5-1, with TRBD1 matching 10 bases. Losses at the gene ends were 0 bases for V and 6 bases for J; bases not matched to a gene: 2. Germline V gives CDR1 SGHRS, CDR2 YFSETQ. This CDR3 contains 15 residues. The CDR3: CASSLGQGAAGELFF. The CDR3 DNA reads TGCGCCAGCAGCTTGGGACAGGGGGCGGCCGGGGAGCTGTTTTTT.

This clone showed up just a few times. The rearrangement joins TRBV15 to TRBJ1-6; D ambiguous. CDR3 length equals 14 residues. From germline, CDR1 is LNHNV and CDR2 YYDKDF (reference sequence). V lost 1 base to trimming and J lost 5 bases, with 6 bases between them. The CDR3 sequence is CATSRGQNNSPLHF. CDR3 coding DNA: TGTGCCACCAGCAGAGGGCAGAATAATTCACCCCTCCACTTT.

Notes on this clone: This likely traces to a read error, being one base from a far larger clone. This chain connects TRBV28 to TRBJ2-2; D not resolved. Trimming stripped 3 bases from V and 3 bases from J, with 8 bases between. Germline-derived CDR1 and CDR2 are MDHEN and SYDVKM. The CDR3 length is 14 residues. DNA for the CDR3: TGTGCCAGCAGTTTTTTGAGTTACACCGGGGAGCTGTTTTTT. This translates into CASSFLSYTGELFF.

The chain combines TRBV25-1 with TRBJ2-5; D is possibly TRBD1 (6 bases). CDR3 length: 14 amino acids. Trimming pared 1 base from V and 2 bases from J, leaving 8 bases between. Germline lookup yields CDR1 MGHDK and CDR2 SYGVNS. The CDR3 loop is CASSEFGQQETQYF. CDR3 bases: TGTGCCAGCAGTGAATTCGGACAGCAAGAGACCCAGTACTTC.

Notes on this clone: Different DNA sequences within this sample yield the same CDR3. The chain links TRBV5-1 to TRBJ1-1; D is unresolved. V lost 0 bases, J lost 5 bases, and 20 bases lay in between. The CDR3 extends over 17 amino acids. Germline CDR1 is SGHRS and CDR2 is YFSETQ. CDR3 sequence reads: CASSLAAGTHRGTEAFF. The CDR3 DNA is TGCGCCAGCAGCTTGGCGGCGGGAACACACCGGGGTACTGAAGCTTTCTTT.

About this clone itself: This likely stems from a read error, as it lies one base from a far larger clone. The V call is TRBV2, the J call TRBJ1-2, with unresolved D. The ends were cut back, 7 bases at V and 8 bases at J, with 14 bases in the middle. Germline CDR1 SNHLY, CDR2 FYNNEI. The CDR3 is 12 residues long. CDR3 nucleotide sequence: TGTGCCAGCACCTCCGACTACCGGGGCTACACCTTC. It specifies CASTSDYRGYTF. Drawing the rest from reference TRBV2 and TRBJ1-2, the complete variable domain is EPEVTQTPSHQVTQMGQEVILRCVPISNHLYFYWYRQILGQKVEFLVSFYNNEISEKSEIFDDQFSVERPDGSNFTLKIRSTKLEDSAMYFCASTSDYRGYTFGSGTRLTVV.